This note documents a single TCR beta chain sequence. This record belongs to a study of blood T cell repertoires in COVID-19. Study summary: PBMCs, B-cell-depleted T cells, or T cells were the source of the cDNA or gDNA that made up the material.

The CDR3 length is 16 residues. Germline V gene lookup returns CDR1 SGHDT and CDR2 YYEEEE. The V gene end was trimmed by 3 bases and the J gene end by 5 bases; junction bases not matched to a gene: 9. Authors' methods: Estimation of nucleated cell counts relied on the amplification of reference gene primers. TCRdb's copy holds only in-frame clones and misses some; the assay was immunoSEQ multiplex PCR. V and J calls plus clone size are reproduced from that table; the DNA served to infer D and trimming. The sample records around 200,000 clones, about four fifths being singletons. J is TRBJ2-1 and V is TRBV5-6; 9 positions agree with TRBD2. Sequenced: peripheral blood. This TCR came from a man aged 50-60 years with active or convalescent COVID-19. The CDR3 bases are TGTGCCAGCAGCTCACACCTGACTAGCGGAAACAATGAGCAGTTCTTC. It encodes CASSSHLTSGNNEQFF.